This record concerns one T cell receptor beta chain sequence. What it binds is not known. 13 Jbeta primers and 60 Vbeta primers were used for the PCR. Sequencing was performed with immunoSEQ multiplex PCR; in TCRdb, only in-frame clones are kept and a portion is missing. This listing includes 85,000 to 90,000 clones. This record belongs to a study of cytomegalovirus exposure and HLA in healthy donors. Study at large: An earlier analysis found roughly 110 million unique TCR beta sequences from 150 million to 200 million T cells. Study-wide findings and caveats: The authors confirmed in vitro that a few CMV-associated chains were specific for CMV antigens. No immune exposure information besides CMV serostatus was available.

The source material was PBMCs. This clonotype originated in a man between 50 and 59 years old in good health and CMV-seropositive.

CDR3 sequence (DNA): TGTGCCAGCAGTGGGCCCAGCCCAAACCCCTACAATGAGCAGTTCTTC. Translated, it gives CASSGPSPNPYNEQFF. The chain recombines TRBV27 with TRBJ2-1; no definite D call. Germline V CDR1 and CDR2: MNHEY, SMNVEV (reference sequence). The CDR3 extends over 16 amino acids. The V and J ends lost 5 bases and 2 bases respectively, with 16 bases between them.